These T cell receptor beta chains were read from a single sample in a study of cytomegalovirus exposure and HLA in healthy donors. Sequencing used immunoSEQ multiplex PCR; TCRdb keeps in-frame clones, though not all of them. The sample yields about 150,000 clones, roughly 80% seen once. Specimen: PBMCs. These receptor sequences come from a woman aged 50 to 60 in good health and CMV-seropositive. CDR3s include the opening cysteine and the closing phenylalanine or tryptophan. D genes are given only for firm matches. Rows give clone size only sometimes, using once, few, many, or a class for an expanded clone.

j_call d_call cdr3_length clone_size v_call cdr3_aa cdr3_nt
TRBJ2-7 - 13 - TRBV23-1 CASSQSTPYEQYF TGCGCCAGCAGTCAATCAACACCCTACGAGCAGTACTTC
TRBJ2-7 - 14 - TRBV6-1 CASIALRGSYEQYF TGTGCCAGCATAGCCCTTCGAGGGTCCTACGAGCAGTACTTC
TRBJ1-1 TRBD1 15 few TRBV4-3 CASSQEARGATEAFF TGCGCCAGCAGCCAAGAGGCCAGGGGGGCCACTGAAGCTTTCTTT
TRBJ2-7 TRBD2 15 - TRBV7-8 CASSFGTSGSYEQYF TGTGCCAGCAGCTTCGGGACTAGCGGTTCCTACGAGCAGTACTTC
TRBJ2-7 TRBD2 13 - TRBV28 CASSDPGGYEQYF TGTGCCAGCAGTGACCCCGGGGGGTACGAGCAGTACTTC
TRBJ2-3 TRBD2 15 - TRBV9 CASSITSGGTDTQYF TGTGCCAGCAGCATAACTAGCGGGGGTACAGATACGCAGTATTTT
TRBJ1-6 - 14 - TRBV11-2 CASSLDAQNSPLHF TGTGCCAGCAGCTTAGATGCCCAGAATTCACCCCTCCACTTT
TRBJ2-1 TRBD2 15 - TRBV7-9 CASSLRGGLEDEQFF TGTGCCAGCAGCTTACGGGGGGGCCTCGAAGATGAGCAGTTCTTC
TRBJ1-4 - 15 - TRBV9 CASSVAQGYNEKLFF TGTGCCAGCAGCGTAGCTCAGGGATATAATGAAAAACTGTTTTTT
TRBJ1-1 TRBD1 12 - TRBV30 CAWGQGGPEAFF TGTGCCTGGGGACAGGGGGGCCCTGAAGCTTTCTTT
TRBJ1-4 TRBD1 16 - TRBV7-9 CASSLGVAGGLEKLFF TGTGCCAGCAGCTTAGGTGTGGCAGGGGGCCTTGAAAAACTGTTTTTT
TRBJ2-6 - 15 few TRBV18 CASSKKAGDNNVLTF TGTGCCAGCTCTAAGAAGGCAGGGGATAACAACGTCCTGACTTTC
TRBJ2-7 TRBD2 15 - TRBV7-9 CASSRPRGGLHEQYF TGTGCCAGCAGCCGTCCGCGGGGGGGCCTCCACGAGCAGTACTTC
TRBJ2-5 TRBD1 15 - TRBV5-5 CASSSDRQGAETQYF TGTGCCAGCAGCTCAGATCGACAGGGGGCGGAGACCCAGTACTTC
TRBJ2-7 - 15 few TRBV14 CASSQDRGGFYEQYF TGTGCCAGCAGCCAAGATCGCGGCGGTTTCTACGAGCAGTACTTC
TRBJ1-1 TRBD1 15 - TRBV7-9 CASSLLTGTGTEAFF TGTGCCAGCAGCTTACTTACCGGGACAGGCACTGAAGCTTTCTTT
TRBJ2-1 - 15 - TRBV6-5 CASAATQGSYNEQFF TGTGCCAGCGCCGCGACACAGGGATCCTACAATGAGCAGTTCTTC
TRBJ1-2 - 12 once TRBV29-1 CSVASQGYGYTF TGCAGCGTTGCTTCACAGGGCTATGGCTACACCTTC
TRBJ2-3 TRBD2 16 - TRBV2 CASSEGGGVSTDTQYF TGTGCCAGCAGTGAAGGCGGGGGGGTGAGCACAGATACGCAGTATTTT
TRBJ1-1 - 14 - TRBV10-3 CAISESNSLTEAFF TGTGCCATCAGTGAGTCGAACAGTCTCACTGAAGCTTTCTTT
TRBJ1-6 - 15 - TRBV9 CASSLGSTGLSPLHF TGTGCCAGCAGCCTGGGGAGTACAGGGCTTTCACCCCTCCACTTT
TRBJ1-5 TRBD1 15 once TRBV11-3 CASSSGTGPNQPQHF TGTGCCAGCAGCTCCGGGACAGGACCTAATCAGCCCCAGCATTTT
TRBJ1-1 - 12 few TRBV19 CARNRNSTEAFF TGTGCCAGGAACAGGAATTCAACTGAAGCTTTCTTT
TRBJ1-1 - 13 few TRBV30 CAWSVRGDTEAFF TGTGCCTGGAGTGTACGGGGGGACACTGAAGCTTTCTTT
TRBJ2-7 - 14 - TRBV5-6 CASSLMGGAGEQYF TGTGCCAGCAGCTTGATGGGGGGGGCGGGCGAGCAGTACTTC
TRBJ1-2 TRBD1 12 - TRBV28 CASNLDRGIYTF TGTGCCAGCAACTTGGACAGGGGAATCTACACCTTC